This is a list of T cell receptor beta chains from one sample in a study of long-term antiretroviral therapy in people with HIV. Data came from immunoSEQ multiplex PCR; TCRdb stores just in-frame clones and leaves some out. The profile shows 20,000 to 25,000 clones, under 85% of them singletons. The sequencing here drew on unsorted PBMCs, taken 0.5 years before starting antiretroviral therapy. The receptor set was obtained from a man aged 35-49 years with HIV. The CDR3 runs from the conserved cysteine through the conserved F or W. The D gene is left open where the match is weak. For some rows the clone size is stated as once, few or many, or as a class when expanded; others skip it.

v_call: TRBV15
clone_size: once
d_call: -
j_call: TRBJ2-7
cdr3_nt: TGTGCCACCAGCAGAGATAGGAACACCGGCTACGAGCAGTACTTC
cdr3_aa: CATSRDRNTGYEQYF

v_call: TRBV29-1
clone_size: -
d_call: TRBD1
j_call: TRBJ1-5
cdr3_nt: TGCAGCGCTGGACAGGGAGGTAATCAGCCCCAGCATTTT
cdr3_aa: CSAGQGGNQPQHF

v_call: TRBV5-1
clone_size: -
d_call: TRBD2
j_call: TRBJ2-3
cdr3_nt: TGCGCCAGCAGCAGCGTAGCGGGGGTGCGAGTAGATACGCAGTATTTT
cdr3_aa: CASSSVAGVRVDTQYF

v_call: TRBV28
clone_size: -
d_call: -
j_call: TRBJ2-4
cdr3_nt: TGTGCCAGCAGCCGTCTCAGGGGCCTAAGGGACATTCAGTACTTC
cdr3_aa: CASSRLRGLRDIQYF

v_call: TRBV10-3
clone_size: -
d_call: TRBD1
j_call: TRBJ2-5
cdr3_nt: TGTGCCATCAGTGAGGACAGGGGGCTTGTTGGTTTTTCGGAAGAGACCCAGTACTTC
cdr3_aa: CAISEDRGLVGFSEETQYF

v_call: TRBV9
clone_size: once
d_call: TRBD1
j_call: TRBJ2-3
cdr3_nt: TGTGCCAGCAGCGTAGTGGGGCAGGGGGCTTCCACAGATACGCAGTATTTT
cdr3_aa: CASSVVGQGASTDTQYF

v_call: TRBV6-6
clone_size: few
d_call: -
j_call: TRBJ1-1
cdr3_nt: TGTGCCAGCAGTTACGAGGGGAACACTGAAGCTTTCTTT
cdr3_aa: CASSYEGNTEAFF

v_call: TRBV5-1
clone_size: few
d_call: -
j_call: TRBJ1-2
cdr3_nt: TGCGCCAGCAGCTTGGAGGGTGCGGCATTGGAAGGCTACACCTTC
cdr3_aa: CASSLEGAALEGYTF

v_call: TRBV19
clone_size: -
d_call: -
j_call: TRBJ2-4
cdr3_nt: TGTGCCAGTAGTATAGATCGTGACAACTTAACTGTCCTAGCCAAAAACATTCAGTACTTC
cdr3_aa: CASSIDRDNLTVLAKNIQYF

v_call: TRBV7-9
clone_size: -
d_call: -
j_call: TRBJ1-2
cdr3_nt: TGTGCCAGCAACTCAGGTTCTAACTATGGCTACACCTTC
cdr3_aa: CASNSGSNYGYTF

v_call: TRBV7-3
clone_size: -
d_call: -
j_call: TRBJ2-7
cdr3_nt: TGTGCCAGCAGCCCCGGCCGGGGCTCCGCAGGCTACGAGCAGTACTTC
cdr3_aa: CASSPGRGSAGYEQYF

v_call: TRBV19
clone_size: -
d_call: -
j_call: TRBJ1-3
cdr3_nt: TGTGCCAGTAGTGCGACAGGTACTGGAAACACCATATATTTT
cdr3_aa: CASSATGTGNTIYF

v_call: TRBV6-5
clone_size: -
d_call: TRBD2
j_call: TRBJ2-7
cdr3_nt: TGTGCCAGCAGTTCCCCACTAGCGGGGGACTACGAGCAGTACTTC
cdr3_aa: CASSSPLAGDYEQYF

v_call: TRBV7-9
clone_size: -
d_call: -
j_call: TRBJ1-1
cdr3_nt: TGTGCCAGCAGCTCCCCCATGGGGCCTGAAGCTTTCTTT
cdr3_aa: CASSSPMGPEAFF

v_call: TRBV15
clone_size: -
d_call: -
j_call: TRBJ1-1
cdr3_nt: TGTGCCACCGAGGACAATATGAACACTGAAGCTTTCTTT
cdr3_aa: CATEDNMNTEAFF